The 3 T cell receptor beta chains below were found in one sample sequenced in a study of long-term antiretroviral therapy in people with HIV. Investigators performed immunoSEQ version v3.0 at survey level. Assay: immunoSEQ multiplex PCR; the TCRdb copy retains only in-frame clones and omits some. The data show about 19,000 clones, 79% seen once. Material: unsorted PBMCs, obtained at the start of antiretroviral therapy, before treatment. The receptor source for this set is a man between 18 and 29 years old with HIV.

The gene calls are TRBV27 and TRBJ1-1; 7 bases match TRBD1. Trimming at V came to 6 bases and at J to 4 bases, leaving 11 bases not matched to a gene. This CDR3 region has 15 residues. Per germline, CDR1 MNHEY and CDR2 SMNVEV (reference sequence). CDR3 DNA: TGTGCCAGCAGCTGCGAAGGGGGCTTGGCCACTGAAGCTTTCTTT. The encoded protein is CASSCEGGLATEAFF.

The chain links TRBV11-3 to TRBJ2-7; 10 positions match TRBD1. With 4 bases clipped from V and 4 bases from J, the junction kept 1 base outside the gene matches. Germline loops: CDR1 SGHNT, CDR2 YENEEA. The CDR3 loop spans 13 amino acids. CDR3 nucleotides: TGTGCCAGCAGCTCGGGACAGGGGTACGAGCAGTACTTC. It translates to CASSSGQGYEQYF.

J is TRBJ2-7 and V is TRBV27, with 12 bases lining up with TRBD1. Trimming took 5 bases from V and 3 from J; bases not matched to a gene: 5. This CDR3 is 15 amino acids long. Germline lookup yields CDR1 MNHEY and CDR2 SMNVEV (reference sequence). CDR3 protein: CASSHGTGGIYEQYF. The CDR3, as DNA: TGTGCCAGCAGTCATGGGACAGGGGGCATCTACGAGCAGTACTTC.